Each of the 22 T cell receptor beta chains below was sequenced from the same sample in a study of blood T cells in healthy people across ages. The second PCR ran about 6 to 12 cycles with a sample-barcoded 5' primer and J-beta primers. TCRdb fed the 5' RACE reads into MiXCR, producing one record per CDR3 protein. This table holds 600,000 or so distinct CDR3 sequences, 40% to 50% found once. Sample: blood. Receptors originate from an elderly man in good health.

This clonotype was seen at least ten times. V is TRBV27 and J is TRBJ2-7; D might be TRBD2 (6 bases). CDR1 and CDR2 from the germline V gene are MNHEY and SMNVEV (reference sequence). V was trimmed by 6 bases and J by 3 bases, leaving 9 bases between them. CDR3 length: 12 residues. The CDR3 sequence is CASRRGHYEQYF. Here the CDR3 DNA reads TGTGCCAGCAGGCGGGGCCACTACGAGCAGTACTTC.

DNA for the CDR3: TGCAGCGTCCAGTCGGGGACAGGGCGGGAGACCCAGTACTTC. Its translation: CSVQSGTGRETQYF. The chain joins TRBV29-1 to TRBJ2-5, with TRBD1 identical over 9 bases. CDR3 length: 14 residues. The J segment lost 5 bases and the V segment lost 6 bases, leaving 10 bases of the junction unmatched. Germline V gene sequence: CDR1 SQVTM, CDR2 ANQGSEA.

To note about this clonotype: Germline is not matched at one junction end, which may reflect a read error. CDR3 sequence (DNA): TGTGCCGGCTCACTGGTGGGGCACCACCGGGAGACCCAGTACTTC. Translated: CAGSLVGHHRETQYF. This chain connects TRBV18 to TRBJ2-5; D perhaps matches TRBD1 (5 bases). The CDR3 sequence is 15 residues long. From germline, CDR1 is KGHSH and CDR2 LQKENI.

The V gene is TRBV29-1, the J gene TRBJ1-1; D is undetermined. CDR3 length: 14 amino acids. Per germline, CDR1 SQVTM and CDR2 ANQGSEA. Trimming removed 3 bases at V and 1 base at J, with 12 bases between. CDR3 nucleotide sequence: TGCAGCGTTGATCCCCGGACCGGGAACACTGAAGCTTTCTTT. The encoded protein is CSVDPRTGNTEAFF.

As DNA, the CDR3 is TGTGCCAGCAGCCCTCCGGGACAGGACTCCTACGAGCAGTACTTC. Translation gives CASSPPGQDSYEQYF. The J gene is TRBJ2-7, the V gene TRBV6-2 or TRBV6-3; 8 bases map to TRBD1. The CDR3 length is 15 residues. CDR1 and CDR2 from the germline V gene are MNHEY and SVGEGT. Trimming at V came to 6 bases and at J to 0 bases, leaving 7 bases not matched to a gene.

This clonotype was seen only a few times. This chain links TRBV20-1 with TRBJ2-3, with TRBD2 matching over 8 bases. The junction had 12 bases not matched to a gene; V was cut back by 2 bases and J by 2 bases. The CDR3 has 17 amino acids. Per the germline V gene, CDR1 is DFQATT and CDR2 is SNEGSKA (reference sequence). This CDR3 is CSARRPGTSSNTDTQYF. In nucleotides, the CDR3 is TGCAGTGCTAGACGTCCCGGGACTAGTTCGAACACAGATACGCAGTATTTT.

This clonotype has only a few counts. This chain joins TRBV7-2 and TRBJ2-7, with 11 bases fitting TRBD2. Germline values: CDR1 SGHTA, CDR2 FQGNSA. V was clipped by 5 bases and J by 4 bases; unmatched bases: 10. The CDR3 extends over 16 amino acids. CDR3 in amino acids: CASSPDPSGRTYEQYF. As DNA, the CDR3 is TGTGCCAGCAGCCCCGATCCTAGCGGGAGGACTTACGAGCAGTACTTC.

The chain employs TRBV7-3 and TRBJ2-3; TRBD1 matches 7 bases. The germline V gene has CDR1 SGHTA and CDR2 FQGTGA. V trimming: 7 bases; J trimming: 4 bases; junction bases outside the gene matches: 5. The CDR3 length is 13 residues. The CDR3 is CASTLTGADTQYF. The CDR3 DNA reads TGTGCCAGCACTCTTACAGGGGCAGATACGCAGTATTTT. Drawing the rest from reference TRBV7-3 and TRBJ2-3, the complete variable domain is GAGVSQTPSNKVTEKGKYVELRCDPISGHTALYWYRQSLGQGPEFLIYFQGTGAADDSGLPNDRFFAVRPEGSVSTLKIQRTERGDSAVYLCASTLTGADTQYFGPGTRLTVL.

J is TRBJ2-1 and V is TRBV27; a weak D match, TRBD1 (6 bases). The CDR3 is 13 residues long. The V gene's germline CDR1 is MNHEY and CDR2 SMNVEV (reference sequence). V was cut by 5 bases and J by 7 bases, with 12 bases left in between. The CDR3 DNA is TGTGCCAGCAGTATGATACAGGGTAATGAGCAGTTCTTC. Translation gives CASSMIQGNEQFF.

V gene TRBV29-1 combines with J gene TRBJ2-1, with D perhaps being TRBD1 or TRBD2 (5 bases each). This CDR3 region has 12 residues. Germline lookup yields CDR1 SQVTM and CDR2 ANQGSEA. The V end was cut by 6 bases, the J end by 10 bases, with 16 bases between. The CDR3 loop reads CSVVGTAQEQFF. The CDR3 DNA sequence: TGCAGCGTGGTAGGGACCGCACAGGAGCAGTTCTTC.

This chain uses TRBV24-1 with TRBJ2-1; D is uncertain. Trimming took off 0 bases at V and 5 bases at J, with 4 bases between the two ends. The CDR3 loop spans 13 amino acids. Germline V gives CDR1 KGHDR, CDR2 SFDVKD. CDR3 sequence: CATSDLTNNEQFF. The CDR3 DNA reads TGTGCCACCAGTGATTTGACAAACAATGAGCAGTTCTTC.

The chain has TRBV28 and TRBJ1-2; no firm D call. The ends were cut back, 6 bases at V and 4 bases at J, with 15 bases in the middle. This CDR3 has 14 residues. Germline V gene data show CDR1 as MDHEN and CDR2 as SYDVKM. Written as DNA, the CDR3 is TGTGCCAGCAGCCCCCACGGGCACCCCTATGGCTACACCTTC. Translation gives CASSPHGHPYGYTF.

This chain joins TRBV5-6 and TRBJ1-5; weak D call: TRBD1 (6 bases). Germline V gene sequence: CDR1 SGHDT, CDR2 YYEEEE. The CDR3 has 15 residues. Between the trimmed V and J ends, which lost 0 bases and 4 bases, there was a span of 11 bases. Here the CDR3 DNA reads TGTGCCAGCAGCTTGGCAGCAGGGGCGAATCAGCCCCAGCATTTT. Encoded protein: CASSLAAGANQPQHF.

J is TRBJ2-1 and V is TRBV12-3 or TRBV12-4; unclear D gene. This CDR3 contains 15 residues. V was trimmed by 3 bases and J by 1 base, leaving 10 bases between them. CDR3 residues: CASSFATFSYNEQFF. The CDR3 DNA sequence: TGTGCCAGCAGTTTTGCGACTTTTTCCTACAATGAGCAGTTCTTC.

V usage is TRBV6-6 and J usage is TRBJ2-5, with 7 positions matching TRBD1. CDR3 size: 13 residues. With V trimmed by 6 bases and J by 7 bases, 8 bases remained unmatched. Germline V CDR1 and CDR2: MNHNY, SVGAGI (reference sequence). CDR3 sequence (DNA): TGTGCCAGCAGCTCGGACAGGCCCGCGACCCAGTACTTC. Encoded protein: CASSSDRPATQYF.

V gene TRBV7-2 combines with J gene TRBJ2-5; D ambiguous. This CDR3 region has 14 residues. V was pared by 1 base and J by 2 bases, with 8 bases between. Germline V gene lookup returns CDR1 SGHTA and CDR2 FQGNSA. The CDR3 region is CASSLVRAQETQYF. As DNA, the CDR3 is TGTGCCAGCAGCTTAGTCCGGGCACAAGAGACCCAGTACTTC.

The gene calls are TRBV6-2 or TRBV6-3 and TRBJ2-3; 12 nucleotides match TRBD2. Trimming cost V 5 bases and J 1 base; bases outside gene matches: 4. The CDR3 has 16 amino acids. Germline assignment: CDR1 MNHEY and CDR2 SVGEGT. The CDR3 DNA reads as TGTGCCAGCAGTACCCGGACTAGCGGGGGCACAGATACGCAGTATTTT. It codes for CASSTRTSGGTDTQYF.

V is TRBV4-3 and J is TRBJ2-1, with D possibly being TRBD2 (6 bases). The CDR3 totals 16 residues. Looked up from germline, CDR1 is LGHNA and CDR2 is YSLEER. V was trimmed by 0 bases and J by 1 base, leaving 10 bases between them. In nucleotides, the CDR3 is TGCGCCAGCAGCCAAGATTTTCGGGAGTCCTACAATGAGCAGTTCTTC. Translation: CASSQDFRESYNEQFF.

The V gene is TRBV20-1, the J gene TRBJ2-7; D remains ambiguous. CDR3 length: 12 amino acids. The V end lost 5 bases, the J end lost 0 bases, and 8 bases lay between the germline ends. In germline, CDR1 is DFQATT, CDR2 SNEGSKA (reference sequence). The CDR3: CSARSSSYEQYF. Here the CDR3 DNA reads TGCAGTGCTCGATCGAGCTCCTACGAGCAGTACTTC.

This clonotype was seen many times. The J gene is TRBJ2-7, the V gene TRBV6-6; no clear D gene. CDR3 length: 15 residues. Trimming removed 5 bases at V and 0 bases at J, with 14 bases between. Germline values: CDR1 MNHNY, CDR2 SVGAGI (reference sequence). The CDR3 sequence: CASSNPGSPSYEQYF. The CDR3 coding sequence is TGTGCCAGCAGTAACCCGGGCTCCCCCTCCTACGAGCAGTACTTC.

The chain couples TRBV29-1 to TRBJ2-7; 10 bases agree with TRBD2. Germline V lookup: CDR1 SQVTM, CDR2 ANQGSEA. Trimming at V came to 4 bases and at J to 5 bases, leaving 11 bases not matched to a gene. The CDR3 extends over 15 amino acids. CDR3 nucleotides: TGCAGCGTTGGCTTTGCGGCTAGCGGGAGTCACGAGCAGTACTTC. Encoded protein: CSVGFAASGSHEQYF.

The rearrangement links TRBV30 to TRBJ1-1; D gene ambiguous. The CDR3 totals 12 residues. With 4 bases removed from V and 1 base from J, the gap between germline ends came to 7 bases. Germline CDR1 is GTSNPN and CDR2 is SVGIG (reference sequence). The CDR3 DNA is TGTGCCTGGACCCCGGCGAACACTGAAGCTTTCTTT. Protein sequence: CAWTPANTEAFF.